The 22 T cell receptor beta chains reported below all come from one sample, sequenced in a study of blood T cells in healthy people across ages. A J-beta primer mix and a sample-barcoded 5' primer were used in a second PCR of about 7 to 11 cycles. Via MiXCR, TCRdb re-called the 5' RACE reads, giving one row per CDR3 protein. The sample shows 1.5 million to 2 million distinct CDR3 sequences, 49% of them seen only once. The sequenced sample was blood. The origin of the receptors is a woman between 35 and 50 years old in good health.

The rearrangement uses TRBV13 and TRBJ1-1; unclear D gene. CDR1 and CDR2 from the germline V gene are PRHDT and FYEKMQ (reference sequence). The CDR3 spans 17 residues. V lost 2 bases and J lost 2, with 18 bases in between. DNA for the CDR3: TGTGCCAGCAGCTTAATTTCCGGGGTGCGGTCCAACACTGAAGCTTTCTTT. Amino acids: CASSLISGVRSNTEAFF. The full variable domain, with the rest looked up from reference TRBV13 and TRBJ1-1, is AAGVIQSPRHLIKEKRETATLKCYPIPRHDTVYWYQQGPGQDPQFLISFYEKMQSDKGSIPDRFSAQQFSDYHSELNMSSLELGDSALYFCASSLISGVRSNTEAFFGQGTRLTVV.

This sequence joins TRBV6-2 or TRBV6-3 and TRBJ2-1; 7 bases line up with TRBD1. V lost 6 bases, J lost 5 bases, and 4 bases stayed unmatched. CDR1 is MNHEY and CDR2 is SVGEGT in the germline V gene. CDR3 length: 13 amino acids. The CDR3 DNA is TGTGCCAGCAGACCACAGGGGCACAATGAGCAGTTCTTC. It encodes CASRPQGHNEQFF.

This chain uses TRBV6-1 with TRBJ2-3; D is unclear. The CDR3 extends over 16 amino acids. V lost 7 bases and J 0 bases, leaving 17 bases between the germline ends. The germline V gene has CDR1 MNHNS and CDR2 SASEGT. CDR3 region: CASTGLWGTSTDTQYF. The CDR3 region has the DNA TGTGCCAGCACTGGTCTCTGGGGAACTAGCACAGATACGCAGTATTTT.

The chain links TRBV7-9 to TRBJ2-5, with a possible D match to TRBD1 (6 bases). The J call may be in error: the DNA end matches TRBJ2-7 better. This CDR3 comprises 13 residues. CDR1 is SEHNR and CDR2 is FQNEAQ in the germline V gene (reference sequence). The CDR3 bases are TGTGCCAGCAGCTTTACACAGGGATACGAGCAGTACTTC. It yields the protein CASSFTQGYEQYF.

This clonotype came up a few times. The genes are TRBV7-9 and TRBJ2-2; 9 nucleotides line up with TRBD1. Germline V gives CDR1 SEHNR, CDR2 FQNEAQ (reference sequence). Losses at the gene ends were 5 bases for V and 5 bases for J; bases not matched to a gene: 9. This CDR3 region has 16 residues. The CDR3, as DNA: TGTGCCAGCAGCAATGGACAGGGGTTCGATACCGGGGAGCTGTTTTTT. Translating it yields CASSNGQGFDTGELFF.

The chain recombines TRBV6-5 with TRBJ1-6, with TRBD1 matching over 10 bases. Per germline, CDR1 MNHEY and CDR2 SVGAGI. V was clipped by 5 bases and J by 9 bases; unmatched bases: 7. This CDR3 spans 15 amino acids. The CDR3 is CASSPGTGVSSPLHF. CDR3 nucleotides: TGTGCCAGCAGTCCCGGGACAGGGGTCAGTTCACCCCTCCACTTT.

The genes are TRBV7-2 and TRBJ2-7, with 8 positions matching TRBD1. CDR3 length: 14 amino acids. Trimming at V came to 4 bases and at J to 3 bases, leaving 5 bases not matched to a gene. CDR1 SGHTA and CDR2 FQGNSA come from the germline V gene. CDR3 DNA sequence: TGTGCCAGCAGCTCCTCAGGGGGCTTCTACGAGCAGTACTTC. The encoded protein is CASSSSGGFYEQYF.

The chain combines TRBV9 with TRBJ2-1; D tentatively reads TRBD1 or TRBD2 (5 bases each). The germline V gene encodes CDR1 SGDLS and CDR2 YYNGEE. The CDR3 has 16 amino acids. The ends were cut back, 0 bases at V and 6 bases at J, with 16 bases in the middle. CDR3 region: CASSVGVGVVINEQFF. CDR3 coding DNA: TGTGCCAGCAGCGTAGGGGTGGGGGTGGTTATCAATGAGCAGTTCTTC.

This clonotype was observed a few times. The rearrangement joins TRBV28 to TRBJ2-4; D possibly matches TRBD1 or TRBD2 (5 bases each). Per the germline V gene, CDR1 is MDHEN and CDR2 is SYDVKM. The CDR3 is made up of 15 amino acids. The V end was cut by 3 bases, the J end by 1 base, with 10 bases between. For the CDR3, the DNA is TGTGCCAGCAGTTTCCCCAGGGAGGCCAAAAACATTCAGTACTTC. Protein product: CASSFPREAKNIQYF.

V usage is TRBV7-2 and J usage is TRBJ2-1, with 8 bases aligning to TRBD1. CDR3 length equals 15 residues. Trimming removed 3 bases from V and 8 bases from J; junction bases left unmatched: 9. Germline loops: CDR1 SGHTA, CDR2 FQGNSA. CDR3 coding DNA: TGTGCCAGCAGCTTTGAGGGCAGGGGGCTCGATGAGCAGTTCTTC. The encoded protein is CASSFEGRGLDEQFF.

The chain employs TRBV7-3 and TRBJ1-5, with D maybe TRBD1 (5 bases). This CDR3 is built from 16 residues. The V gene lost 5 bases and the J gene lost 1 base, with 15 bases spanning the gap. Looked up from germline, CDR1 is SGHTA and CDR2 is FQGTGA. CDR3 sequence: CASSKWPRESNQPQHF. The CDR3 nucleotides read TGTGCCAGCAGCAAATGGCCCAGGGAAAGCAATCAGCCCCAGCATTTT.

This clonotype occurred a few times. This chain uses TRBV7-2 with TRBJ2-5; tentatively, D is TRBD2 (5 bases). Germline loops: CDR1 SGHTA, CDR2 FQGNSA. Trimming shortened V by 4 bases and J by 11 bases, and 17 bases separated the two germline ends. This CDR3 has 13 residues. CDR3 in amino acids: CASSSGLYNEQYF. CDR3 sequence (DNA): TGTGCCAGCAGCTCCGGACTCTACAATGAGCAGTACTTC.

This chain connects TRBV5-8 to TRBJ2-1, with 7 bases lining up with TRBD2. The CDR3 is 16 amino acids. V lost 6 bases to trimming and J lost 4 bases; unmatched junction nucleotides: 13. Germline loops: CDR1 SGHTS, CDR2 YDEGEE. The CDR3 spells CASTRGNSGFYNEQFF. The CDR3 coding sequence is TGTGCCAGCACCCGTGGTAATAGCGGGTTTTACAATGAGCAGTTCTTC.

The V and J genes are TRBV11-2 and TRBJ2-3; D is uncertain. V lost 0 bases and J 10 bases, leaving 17 bases between the germline ends. In germline, CDR1 is SGHAT, CDR2 FQNNGV. This CDR3 spans 15 amino acids. For the CDR3, the DNA is TGTGCCAGCAGCTTAGAAGTATTCACATACAAGGCGCAGTATTTT. It is translated as CASSLEVFTYKAQYF.

The chain carries TRBV13 and TRBJ2-1; 9 bases align to TRBD1. V lost 6 bases to trimming and J lost 2 bases; unmatched junction nucleotides: 5. CDR1 PRHDT and CDR2 FYEKMQ come from the germline V gene (reference sequence). The CDR3 length is 15 residues. The CDR3 DNA reads TGTGCCAGCAGGTCCGGGACAGGGCCCTACAATGAGCAGTTCTTC. It is translated as CASRSGTGPYNEQFF. Full variable domain (remainder filled in from reference TRBV13 and TRBJ2-1): AAGVIQSPRHLIKEKRETATLKCYPIPRHDTVYWYQQGPGQDPQFLISFYEKMQSDKGSIPDRFSAQQFSDYHSELNMSSLELGDSALYFCASRSGTGPYNEQFFGPGTRLTVL.

The chain uses TRBV10-3 and TRBJ2-5; D not resolved. The J call is doubtful: the DNA matches TRBJ2-1 better. Germline CDR1 and CDR2: ENHRY and SYGVKD. The CDR3 extends over 12 amino acids. Here the CDR3 reads CAISEIVETQFF. For the CDR3, the DNA is TGTGCCATCAGTGAGATCGTGGAGACCCAGTTCTTC.

The chain links TRBV6-5 to TRBJ2-5; 10 bases match TRBD1. There are 15 residues in the CDR3. Per germline, CDR1 MNHEY and CDR2 SVGAGI. V dropped 6 bases and J dropped 2; count of bases not matched to a gene: 6. The DNA for the CDR3 is TGTGCCAGCAGACGACAGGGGGCCCCTCAAGAGACCCAGTACTTC. It yields the protein CASRRQGAPQETQYF.

Only a few counts were recorded for this clonotype. The chain is built from TRBV27 and TRBJ2-3; TRBD2 matches 8 bases. V shed 6 bases and J 1 base; nucleotides not matched to a gene: 9. The CDR3 spans 16 residues. CDR1 is MNHEY, CDR2 SMNVEV, per germline (reference sequence). CDR3 DNA: TGTGCCAGCAGCCCCCCGGGACTAGGGCGCACAGATACGCAGTATTTT. Its translation: CASSPPGLGRTDTQYF.

This clonotype has only one observation. V usage is TRBV7-2 and J usage is TRBJ1-2, with a possible D match to TRBD1 (5 bases). The CDR3 spans 14 residues. The germline gives CDR1 SGHTA, CDR2 FQGNSA. Trimming pared 3 bases from V and 7 bases from J, leaving 15 bases between. The CDR3 reads CASSFNTGPFGYTF. In DNA, the CDR3 is TGTGCCAGCAGCTTCAACACAGGTCCCTTTGGCTACACCTTC.

This clonotype turned up a few times. The gene calls are TRBV7-2 and TRBJ2-3; 10 nucleotides align to TRBD2. The V gene end was trimmed by 4 bases and the J gene end by 5 bases; junction bases not matched to a gene: 6. Germline CDR1 reads SGHTA; CDR2 reads FQGNSA. The CDR3 sequence is 15 residues long. CDR3 region: CASSSTSGAIDTQYF. The CDR3 DNA sequence: TGTGCCAGCAGCTCCACTAGCGGGGCTATAGATACGCAGTATTTT. Looking up the rest from reference TRBV7-2 and TRBJ2-3 gives the full variable domain: GAGVSQSPSNKVTEKGKDVELRCDPISGHTALYWYRQSLGQGLEFLIYFQGNSAPDKSGLPSDRFSAERTGGSVSTLTIQRTQQEDSAVYLCASSSTSGAIDTQYFGPGTRLTVL.

The chain employs TRBV10-3 and TRBJ2-5; D call uncertain. CDR1 is ENHRY and CDR2 is SYGVKD in the germline V gene. Trimming stripped 0 bases from V and 5 bases from J, with 10 bases between. This CDR3 comprises 14 residues. The CDR3: CAISESPRGETQYF. As DNA, the CDR3 is TGTGCCATCAGTGAGTCGCCTAGAGGCGAGACCCAGTACTTC.

About this clonotype: Germline and junction disagree at one end, which may indicate a read error. The chain employs TRBV6-6 and TRBJ1-1; D is uncertain. Germline V CDR1 and CDR2: MNHNY, SVGAGI (reference sequence). The CDR3 consists of 17 residues. The DNA for the CDR3 is TGTGCCAGCACTTACCCCGTATTAATTATTCGACCTTCAGAAGCTTTCTTT. Its translation: CASTYPVLIIRPSEAFF.